This T cell receptor beta chain was documented in a study of cytomegalovirus exposure and HLA in healthy donors. Study as a whole: Genetic ancestry analysis placed around 76% of the 398 donors that were genotyped in the Caucasian-associated cluster. General study findings and limits: The HLA-A and HLA-B alleles of most subjects were reportedly predicted accurately from TCR beta sequences. Within an earlier analysis, most TCR beta V segments proved productive either about 90% or about 30% of the time.

This clone was recorded once. Antigen: not known. PCR was performed using 60 Vbeta and 13 Jbeta primers. Using immunoSEQ multiplex PCR, the repertoire was profiled, and TCRdb retains in-frame clones only, with some absent. The sample yields some 160,000 clones, roughly 68% seen once. This TCR came from a man between 60 and 75 years old in good health and CMV-seronegative. Sequences were obtained from PBMCs.

The CDR3: CASRHTGLAGEETQYF. The CDR3 nucleotides are TGCGCCAGCAGACATACGGGACTAGCGGGAGAGGAGACCCAGTACTTC. This chain connects TRBV5-1 to TRBJ2-5; 14 bases fit TRBD2. CDR1 and CDR2 (germline): SGHRS, YFSETQ. The J segment lost 5 bases and the V segment lost 5 bases, leaving 8 bases of the junction unmatched. There are 16 residues in the CDR3.